This T cell receptor beta chain appears in the sequencing data of a study of spatial heterogeneity in lung cancer. Regarding time point: sample taken at primary tumor resection. Around 68 TRACERx patients with early, untreated non-small cell lung cancer donated samples. Sequencing was performed on whole RNA extracted from tumor and nontumor lung tissue, or from frozen PBMC, and the material was left unsorted. The study, taken as a whole, reports: Expanded intratumoral alpha and beta TCR counts tracked tumor mutation counts.

The V and J ends lost 5 bases and 9 bases respectively, with 11 bases between them. The germline V gene has CDR1 SGHTA and CDR2 FQGNSA. This CDR3 contains 12 residues. The table lists this clonotype with many counts. Its antigen is currently unknown. TCRdb recomputed calls from the 5' RACE reads with MiXCR, one row per CDR3 protein. The table includes fewer than 30,000 distinct CDR3 sequences, roughly 7.4% detected once. Material: lung tumor tissue, obtained at surgery. This receptor was obtained from a male donor with early-stage non-small cell lung cancer. This chain links TRBV7-2 with TRBJ2-4, with D unresolved. The CDR3 is CASSLTHVIQYF. CDR3 in DNA: TGTGCCAGCAGCCTCACCCATGTCATTCAGTACTTC.